Below, 32 T cell receptor beta chains from the same sample are listed, as sequenced in a study of T cells after yellow fever vaccination. MiXCR was run by TCRdb on the 5' RACE reads, yielding one entry per CDR3 protein. The table includes more than 450,000 distinct CDR3 sequences, 20% to 25% detected once. Sequencing was performed on PBMCs, taken 20 to 25 days after the first yellow fever vaccination. These receptors came from a man aged 18 to 35 who received the YFV17D yellow fever vaccine.

This clonotype was counted between two and nine times. DNA of the CDR3: TGCGCCAGCAGCTCGGTACCGAGCACAGATACGCAGTATTTT. It encodes CASSSVPSTDTQYF. The chain carries TRBV5-1 and TRBJ2-3; D uncertain. Germline CDR1 and CDR2: SGHRS and YFSETQ. The CDR3 has 14 residues. Between the trimmed V and J ends, which lost 3 bases and 0 bases, there was a span of 8 bases.

This clonotype turned up a few times. This chain links TRBV6-2 or TRBV6-3 with TRBJ2-6; D might be TRBD1 or TRBD2, each matching 5 bases. V dropped 6 bases and J dropped 1 base, with 13 bases sitting between them. CDR1 is MNHEY and CDR2 is SVGEGT in the germline V gene. The CDR3 is 16 residues long. CDR3 DNA: TGTGCCAGCAGGCCTAGAGGGGTTTCTGGGGCCAACGTCCTGACTTTC. The encoded protein is CASRPRGVSGANVLTF.

This clonotype was detected a few times. This chain links TRBV20-1 with TRBJ2-3; D ambiguous. Germline V gives CDR1 DFQATT, CDR2 SNEGSKA (reference sequence). The length of the CDR3 is 11 residues. The V and J ends lost 5 bases and 2 bases respectively, with 5 bases between them. The DNA for the CDR3 is TGCAGTGCTCGGTCCACAGATACGCAGTATTTT. Residues: CSARSTDTQYF.

CDR3 loop: CASSSRDRGLEAFF. DNA for the CDR3: TGTGCCAGCAGCTCACGGGACAGGGGCCTTGAAGCTTTCTTT. This chain joins TRBV7-2 and TRBJ1-1; TRBD1 aligns across 10 bases. CDR1 SGHTA and CDR2 FQGNSA come from the germline V gene. V lost 4 bases and J lost 7; bases outside the gene matches: 6. The CDR3 is made up of 14 amino acids. Complete variable domain (other parts from reference TRBV7-2 and TRBJ1-1): GAGVSQSPSNKVTEKGKDVELRCDPISGHTALYWYRQSLGQGLEFLIYFQGNSAPDKSGLPSDRFSAERTGGSVSTLTIQRTQQEDSAVYLCASSSRDRGLEAFFGQGTRLTVV.

This sequence joins TRBV20-1 and TRBJ1-2, with D perhaps TRBD1 (5 bases). The V end lost 0 bases, the J end lost 8 bases, and 10 bases lay between the germline ends. The CDR3 is 12 residues long. Germline CDR1 reads DFQATT; CDR2 reads SNEGSKA (reference sequence). The CDR3 loop is CSARDRGSGYTF. The CDR3 DNA follows: TGCAGTGCTAGAGATCGGGGGAGCGGCTACACCTTC.

This clonotype was detected a few times. The rearrangement uses TRBV10-3 and TRBJ2-1; perhaps TRBD2 as D (6 bases). Germline CDR1 is ENHRY and CDR2 is SYGVKD. Trimming took off 2 bases at V and 0 bases at J, with 17 bases between the two ends. The CDR3 consists of 18 residues. This CDR3 is CAISETREVADSYNEQFF. The CDR3 DNA is TGTGCCATCAGTGAGACGAGGGAGGTAGCGGACTCCTACAATGAGCAGTTCTTC.

The V gene is TRBV13, the J gene TRBJ2-1, with 11 bases fitting TRBD1. The ends lost 5 bases at V and 9 bases at J; junction bases unmatched: 6. This CDR3 is 14 amino acids long. Looked up from germline, CDR1 is PRHDT and CDR2 is FYEKMQ (reference sequence). For the CDR3, the DNA is TGTGCCAGCAGCCACGGACAGGGGGCGAGTGAGCAGTTCTTC. Its translation is CASSHGQGASEQFF. The entire variable domain, with the rest obtained from reference TRBV13 and TRBJ2-1, is as follows: AAGVIQSPRHLIKEKRETATLKCYPIPRHDTVYWYQQGPGQDPQFLISFYEKMQSDKGSIPDRFSAQQFSDYHSELNMSSLELGDSALYFCASSHGQGASEQFFGPGTRLTVL.

This rearrangement joins TRBV5-1 to TRBJ2-7; no clear D gene. The V and J ends lost 0 bases and 3 bases respectively, with 7 bases between them. Germline assignment: CDR1 SGHRS and CDR2 YFSETQ. This CDR3 has 13 residues. This chain's CDR3 is CASSLGHNYEQYV. The CDR3 DNA sequence: TGCGCCAGCAGCTTGGGACATAACTACGAGCAGTACGTC.

This clonotype appeared many times. J is TRBJ1-1 and V is TRBV5-6; no clear D. Germline CDR1 is SGHDT and CDR2 is YYEEEE. Deletions cut 0 bases from V and 6 bases from J, with 6 bases between. The CDR3 runs to 12 residues. The CDR3 DNA follows: TGTGCCAGCAGCTTGGCCTTTTCTGAAGCTTTCTTT. Encoded protein: CASSLAFSEAFF. The whole variable domain, remainder taken from reference TRBV5-6 and TRBJ1-1, is DAGVTQSPTHLIKTRGQQVTLRCSPKSGHDTVSWYQQALGQGPQFIFQYYEEEERQRGNFPDRFSGHQFPNYSSELNVNALLLGDSALYLCASSLAFSEAFFGQGTRLTVV.

The chain is built from TRBV4-2 and TRBJ1-1, with TRBD1 matching over 7 bases. This CDR3 spans 13 amino acids. Trimming took 4 bases from V and 6 from J; bases not matched to a gene: 5. CDR1 and CDR2 from the germline V gene are LGHNA and YNFKEQ. Here the CDR3 reads CASSPEGGPEAFF. As DNA, the CDR3 is TGTGCCAGCAGCCCGGAAGGGGGCCCTGAAGCTTTCTTT.

This clonotype was picked up a small number of times. This sequence joins TRBV7-2 and TRBJ1-2; unclear D gene. The V gene lost 2 bases and the J gene lost 6 bases, with 10 bases spanning the gap. This CDR3 region has 13 residues. CDR1 and CDR2 from the germline V gene are SGHTA and FQGNSA. CDR3 coding DNA: TGTGCCAGCAGCTTAAGGTCCGAGCATGGCTACACCTTC. Translated: CASSLRSEHGYTF.

This clonotype occurred a few times. The rearrangement links TRBV7-3 to TRBJ2-7; TRBD1 or TRBD2 may be the D gene (5 bases each). The CDR3 sequence is 13 residues long. Germline V gives CDR1 SGHTA, CDR2 FQGTGA. The V and J ends lost 6 bases and 3 bases respectively, with 12 bases between them. CDR3 sequence reads: CASSWDLGYEQYF. The DNA for the CDR3 is TGTGCCAGCAGTTGGGACCTAGGCTACGAGCAGTACTTC. The full variable domain, its missing parts supplied by reference TRBV7-3 and TRBJ2-7, is GAGVSQTPSNKVTEKGKYVELRCDPISGHTALYWYRQSLGQGPEFLIYFQGTGAADDSGLPNDRFFAVRPEGSVSTLKIQRTERGDSAVYLCASSWDLGYEQYFGPGTRLTVT.

This clonotype was seen more than once but under ten times. For the CDR3, the DNA is TGTGCCATCAGTGAGACAGGAGACAGAGGCTCCTACGAGCAGTACGTC. As protein: CAISETGDRGSYEQYV. The gene calls are TRBV10-3 and TRBJ2-7; D perhaps matches TRBD1 (5 bases). V was trimmed by 2 bases and J by 0 bases, leaving 14 bases between them. This CDR3 has 16 residues. Germline V gene data show CDR1 as ENHRY and CDR2 as SYGVKD.

This clonotype was recorded many times. The chain links TRBV13 to TRBJ2-1, with TRBD2 matching 9 bases. The CDR3 has 16 residues. V shed 4 bases and J 7 bases; nucleotides not matched to a gene: 11. Germline assignment: CDR1 PRHDT and CDR2 FYEKMQ (reference sequence). The CDR3 region is CASSSTGVAGENEQFF. The DNA of the CDR3 is TGTGCCAGCAGCTCTACCGGGGTAGCGGGGGAAAATGAGCAGTTCTTC.

This clonotype was seen only a few times. The V and J genes are TRBV7-2 and TRBJ2-5; TRBD2 agrees at 9 bases. Germline CDR1 reads SGHTA; CDR2 reads FQGNSA. CDR3 length: 16 residues. V shed 2 bases and J 4 bases; nucleotides not matched to a gene: 8. CDR3 residues: CASSLLAGLGGETQYF. CDR3 DNA: TGTGCCAGCAGCTTACTAGCGGGGCTCGGAGGAGAGACCCAGTACTTC.

The rearrangement joins TRBV29-1 to TRBJ2-2, with 7 positions matching TRBD2. Germline CDR1 and CDR2: SQVTM and ANQGSEA. J was trimmed by 1 base and V by 0 bases; bases with no gene match: 5. The CDR3 covers 16 residues. CDR3 in DNA: TGCAGCGTTGAAGACCCCGGGGGGTGGAACACCGGGGAGCTGTTTTTT. Protein product: CSVEDPGGWNTGELFF.

Only a few counts were recorded for this clonotype. This chain joins TRBV6-5 and TRBJ2-7; the match to TRBD1 covers 10 bases. CDR1 and CDR2 from the germline V gene are MNHEY and SVGAGI. After removal of 4 bases from V and 6 bases from J, the junction contained 12 bases not matched to a gene. The CDR3 runs to 16 residues. CDR3 region: CASSFLPGTGAFEQYF. The CDR3 nucleotides are TGTGCCAGCAGTTTCCTACCCGGGACAGGGGCATTCGAGCAGTACTTC.

This sequence joins TRBV4-2 and TRBJ2-1, with 7 bases fitting TRBD1. CDR3 length: 16 amino acids. Trimming removed 10 bases from V and 7 bases from J; junction bases left unmatched: 19. CDR1 is LGHNA and CDR2 is YNFKEQ in the germline V gene. CDR3 in amino acids: CAMSPGPHRGQNEQFF. CDR3 coding DNA: TGTGCCATGAGCCCCGGGCCCCACAGGGGACAGAATGAGCAGTTCTTC.

This rearrangement joins TRBV14 to TRBJ2-5, with TRBD1 matching over 8 bases. This CDR3 contains 15 residues. Germline CDR1 and CDR2: SGHDN and FVKESK. V lost 1 base to trimming and J lost 5 bases; unmatched junction nucleotides: 6. The CDR3 nucleotides read TGTGCCAGCAGCCAAGTAACAGGGGGTCAGGAGACCCAGTACTTC. This gives the protein CASSQVTGGQETQYF.

Here the CDR3 reads CASSREILGGAEGYTF. The CDR3 region has the DNA TGCGCCAGCAGCCGGGAGATTCTCGGGGGGGCAGAGGGCTACACCTTC. This rearrangement joins TRBV5-1 to TRBJ1-2, with D perhaps matching TRBD1 (6 bases). The germline V gene has CDR1 SGHRS and CDR2 YFSETQ. V lost 4 bases to trimming and J lost 8 bases, with 24 bases between them. The CDR3 runs 16 residues.

This clonotype was picked up many times. The CDR3 region is CASTKTGGWTGELFF. In nucleotides, the CDR3 is TGTGCCAGTACCAAGACAGGGGGCTGGACCGGGGAGCTGTTTTTT. The chain links TRBV7-2 to TRBJ2-2; 10 nucleotides align to TRBD1. This CDR3 is 15 amino acids long. CDR1 is SGHTA, CDR2 FQGNSA, per germline. Trimming cost V 9 bases and J 5 bases; bases outside gene matches: 9. Based on the CDR3 plus reference TRBV7-2 and TRBJ2-2, the full variable domain is GAGVSQSPSNKVTEKGKDVELRCDPISGHTALYWYRQSLGQGLEFLIYFQGNSAPDKSGLPSDRFSAERTGGSVSTLTIQRTQQEDSAVYLCASTKTGGWTGELFFGEGSRLTVL.

This clonotype turned up a few times. J is TRBJ1-4 and V is TRBV4-2, with TRBD1 identical over 9 bases. Germline assignment: CDR1 LGHNA and CDR2 YNFKEQ. Germline trimming cut 1 base from V and 5 bases from J; bases unmatched to any gene: 2. The CDR3 has 15 amino acids. CDR3 loop: CASSQGGQGNEKLFF. CDR3 DNA sequence: TGTGCCAGCAGCCAAGGCGGACAGGGGAATGAAAAACTGTTTTTT.

This chain links TRBV3-1 with TRBJ2-2; D remains unclear. The V gene's germline CDR1 is LGHDT and CDR2 YNNKEL (reference sequence). The V end lost 1 base, the J end lost 7 bases, and 13 bases lay between the germline ends. The CDR3 totals 15 residues. The CDR3 sequence: CASSQATRYFGELFF. Written as DNA, the CDR3 is TGTGCCAGCAGCCAAGCGACAAGGTACTTCGGGGAGCTGTTTTTT.

This clonotype has more than one count but fewer than ten. This chain joins TRBV10-3 and TRBJ2-1; D call uncertain. The CDR3 has 14 residues. From germline, CDR1 is ENHRY and CDR2 SYGVKD. V shed 0 bases and J shed 9 bases, with 12 bases lying between them. Written as DNA, the CDR3 is TGTGCCATCAGTGAGTCAACCAGGTCGGGTGAGCAGTTCTTC. It encodes CAISESTRSGEQFF.

The CDR3 here is CSARRTDGNTIYF. The CDR3 DNA reads as TGCAGTGCTAGGAGGACAGACGGAAACACCATATATTTT. The chain is built from TRBV20-1 and TRBJ1-3; tentative D call: TRBD1 (6 bases). Looked up from germline, CDR1 is DFQATT and CDR2 is SNEGSKA (reference sequence). V dropped 3 bases and J dropped 4 bases, with 10 bases sitting between them. The CDR3 is 13 amino acids.

This clonotype was picked up a small number of times. This chain connects TRBV7-6 to TRBJ2-3; 10 nucleotides match TRBD2. The J segment lost 4 bases and the V segment lost 5 bases, leaving 6 bases of the junction unmatched. The germline V gene encodes CDR1 SGHVS and CDR2 FNYEAQ. The CDR3 is made up of 15 amino acids. CDR3 sequence reads: CASSDVLAGADTQYF. CDR3 DNA sequence: TGTGCCAGCAGCGACGTGCTAGCGGGGGCAGATACGCAGTATTTT.

This clonotype has just a few counts. This rearrangement joins TRBV4-1 to TRBJ2-3; the match to TRBD2 covers 8 bases. Germline CDR1 is MGHRA and CDR2 is YSYEKL. The CDR3 covers 17 residues. J gave up 3 bases and V 1 base, and 9 bases lay outside the gene matches. CDR3 sequence (DNA): TGCGCCAGCAGCCAAGTGGGAAGCGAGCGGGGGACAGATACGCAGTATTTT. Protein sequence: CASSQVGSERGTDTQYF.

This clonotype was recorded a few times. V usage is TRBV5-4 and J usage is TRBJ2-3; D may be TRBD2 (6 bases). This CDR3 contains 15 residues. V was shortened by 4 bases and J by 5 bases, with 17 bases between the two germline ends. Germline V lookup: CDR1 SGHNT, CDR2 YYREEE (reference sequence). In DNA, the CDR3 is TGTGCCAGCAGCCCTCTCGGGGGAGCGCGAGATACGCAGTATTTT. It translates to CASSPLGGARDTQYF.

This sequence joins TRBV6-1 and TRBJ1-5; a possible D gene is TRBD1 (5 bases). V lost 4 bases and J 6 bases, leaving 13 bases between the germline ends. In germline, CDR1 is MNHNS, CDR2 SASEGT. CDR3 size: 14 residues. The CDR3 sequence: CASSAQEARQPQHF. The CDR3, as DNA: TGTGCCAGCAGTGCACAGGAAGCCCGTCAGCCCCAGCATTTT.

The CDR3, as DNA: TGTGCCAGCAGAGGACAGACCTACGAGCAGTACGTC. This gives the protein CASRGQTYEQYV. The chain employs TRBV2 and TRBJ2-7, with D possibly being TRBD1 (6 bases). Germline V gene lookup returns CDR1 SNHLY and CDR2 FYNNEI. The CDR3 loop spans 12 amino acids. V gave up 6 bases and J gave up 2 bases, with 8 bases separating them.

This clonotype was counted a few times. The V call is TRBV7-3, the J call TRBJ2-3; 8 bases map to TRBD1. The CDR3 sequence is 14 residues long. Germline V gives CDR1 SGHTA, CDR2 FQGTGA. Germline trimming cut 1 base from V and 5 bases from J; bases unmatched to any gene: 2. CDR3 sequence: CASSLSRGRDTQYF. The DNA of the CDR3 is TGTGCCAGCAGCTTAAGCAGGGGGCGAGATACGCAGTATTTT.

CDR3 coding DNA: TGTGCCAGCAGCCCCGGGGGGAGGGTCGGCGGCTACACCTTC. Translation: CASSPGGRVGGYTF. This chain uses TRBV7-3 with TRBJ1-2; possible D gene TRBD1, 5 bases. The CDR3 is 14 amino acids. Germline V gene data show CDR1 as SGHTA and CDR2 as FQGTGA. Trimming took 5 bases from V and 8 from J, leaving 18 bases between them.